The clone carrying this TCR beta chain has only one observation. At one boundary the junction diverges from the germline segment, which might be a read error. The germline gives CDR1 ENHRY, CDR2 SYGVKD. This CDR3 is 14 amino acids long. The researchers produced TCR beta cDNA from 500 ng total RNA with a constant-region primer. Sequencing libraries for TCR beta derived from three nested multiplex PCR rounds that used slightly modified ARM-PCR. TRBV1-TRBV30 forward and Cbeta reverse primers drove the first two approximately 10-cycle rounds. TCRdb analysed the multiplex PCR reads with MiXCR anew, one entry per CDR3 protein. Of 310,000 or so distinct CDR3 sequences listed, 45% to 70% were seen once; the top ten hold over 15%. RNA isolated from unsorted whole blood supplied the blood RNA, with germline DNA also extracted. Patients were treatment-naive with chronic HBV infection. The sample is drawn from a study of tumor-infiltrating lymphocytes in primary liver carcinoma. Study as a whole: Each participant had primary liver carcinoma, and surgical resection was the treatment.

This sequence originates from a woman aged 25 to 39 with primary liver carcinoma and hepatitis B virus infection. Sequencing was performed on peripheral blood. This chain uses TRBV10-3 with TRBJ1-1, with D possibly matching TRBD1 (6 bases). CDR3 coding DNA: TGTGCCTTCAGTGAAGAAGGGGGATGGACTGAAGCTTTCTTT. Encoded protein: CAFSEEGGWTEAFF.